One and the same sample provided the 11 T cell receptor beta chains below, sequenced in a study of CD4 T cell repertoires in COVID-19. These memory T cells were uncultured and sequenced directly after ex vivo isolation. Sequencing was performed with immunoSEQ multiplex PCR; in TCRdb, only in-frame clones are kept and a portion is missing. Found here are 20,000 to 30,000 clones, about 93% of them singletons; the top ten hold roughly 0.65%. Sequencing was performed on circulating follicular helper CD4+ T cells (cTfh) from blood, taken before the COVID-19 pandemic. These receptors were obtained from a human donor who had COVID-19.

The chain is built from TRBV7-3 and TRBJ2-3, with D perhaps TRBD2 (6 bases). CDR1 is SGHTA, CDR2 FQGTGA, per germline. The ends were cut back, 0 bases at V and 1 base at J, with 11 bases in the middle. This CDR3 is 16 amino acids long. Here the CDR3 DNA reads TGTGCCAGCAGCTTAACCTACTCGGGGGGCACAGATACGCAGTATTTT. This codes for CASSLTYSGGTDTQYF.

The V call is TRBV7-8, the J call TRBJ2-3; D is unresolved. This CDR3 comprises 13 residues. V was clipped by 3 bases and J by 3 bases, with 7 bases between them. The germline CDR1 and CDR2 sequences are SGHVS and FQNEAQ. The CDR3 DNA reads TGTGCCAGCAGCTTGGCCTTAACAGATACGCAGTATTTT. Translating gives CASSLALTDTQYF. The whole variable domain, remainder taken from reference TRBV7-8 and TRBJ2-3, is GAGVSQSPRYKVAKRGQDVALRCDPISGHVSLFWYQQALGQGPEFLTYFQNEAQLDKSGLPSDRFFAERPEGSVSTLKIQRTQQEDSAVYLCASSLALTDTQYFGPGTRLTVL.

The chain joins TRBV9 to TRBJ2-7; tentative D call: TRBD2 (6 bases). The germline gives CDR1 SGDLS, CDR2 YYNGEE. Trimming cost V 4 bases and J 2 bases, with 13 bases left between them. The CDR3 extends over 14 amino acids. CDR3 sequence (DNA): TGTGCCAGCAGCCCTAGCGTGAAGGCCTACGAGCAGTACTTC. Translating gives CASSPSVKAYEQYF.

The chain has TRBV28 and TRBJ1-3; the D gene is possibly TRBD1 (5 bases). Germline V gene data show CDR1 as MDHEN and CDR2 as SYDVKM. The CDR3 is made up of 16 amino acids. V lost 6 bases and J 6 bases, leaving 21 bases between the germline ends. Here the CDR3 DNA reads TGTGCCAGCAGCCCGACTGGTGCAGGGTTTGAAAACACCATATATTTT. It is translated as CASSPTGAGFENTIYF.

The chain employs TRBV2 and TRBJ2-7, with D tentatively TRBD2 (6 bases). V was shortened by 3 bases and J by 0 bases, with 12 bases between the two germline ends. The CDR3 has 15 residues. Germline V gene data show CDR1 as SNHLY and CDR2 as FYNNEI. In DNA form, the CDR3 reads TGTGCCAGCAGTGAGAGGGCTAGCGTCTCCTACGAGCAGTACTTC. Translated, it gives CASSERASVSYEQYF.

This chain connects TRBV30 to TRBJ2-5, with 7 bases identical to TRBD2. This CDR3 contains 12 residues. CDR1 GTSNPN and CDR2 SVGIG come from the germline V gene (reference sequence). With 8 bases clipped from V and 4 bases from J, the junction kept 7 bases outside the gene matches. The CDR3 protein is CARGVGGETQYF. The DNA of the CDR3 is TGTGCCCGGGGGGTTGGCGGAGAGACCCAGTACTTC.

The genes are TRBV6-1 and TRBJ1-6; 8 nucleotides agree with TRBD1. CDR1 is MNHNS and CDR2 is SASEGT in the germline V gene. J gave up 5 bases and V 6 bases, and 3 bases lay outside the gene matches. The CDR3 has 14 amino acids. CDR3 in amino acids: CASRPGQDNSPLHF. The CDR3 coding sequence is TGTGCCAGCAGACCGGGACAGGATAATTCACCCCTCCACTTT.

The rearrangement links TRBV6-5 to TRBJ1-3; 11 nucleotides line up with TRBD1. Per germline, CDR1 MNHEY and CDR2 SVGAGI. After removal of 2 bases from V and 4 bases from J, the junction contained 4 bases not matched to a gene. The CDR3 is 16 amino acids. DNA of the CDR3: TGTGCCAGCAGTTACAGGACAGGGGGCGCCGGAAACACCATATATTTT. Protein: CASSYRTGGAGNTIYF.

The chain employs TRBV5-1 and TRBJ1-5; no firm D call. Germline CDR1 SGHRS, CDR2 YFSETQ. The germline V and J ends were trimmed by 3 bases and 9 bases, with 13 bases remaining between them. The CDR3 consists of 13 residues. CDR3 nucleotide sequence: TGCGCCAGCAGCTCGAGGCCCCCCCGGCCCCAGCATTTT. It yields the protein CASSSRPPRPQHF.

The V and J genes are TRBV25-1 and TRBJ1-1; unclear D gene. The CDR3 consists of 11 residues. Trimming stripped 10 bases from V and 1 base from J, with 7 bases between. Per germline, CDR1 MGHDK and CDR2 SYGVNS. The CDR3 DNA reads TGTGCCACCCGCAGGAACACTGAAGCTTTCTTT. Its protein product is CATRRNTEAFF.

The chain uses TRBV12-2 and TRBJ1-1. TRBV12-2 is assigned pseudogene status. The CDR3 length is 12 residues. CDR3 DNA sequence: TGTGCAAGTCCCTCAAAGGGAGCTGAAGCTTTCTTT. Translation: CASPSKGAEAFF.